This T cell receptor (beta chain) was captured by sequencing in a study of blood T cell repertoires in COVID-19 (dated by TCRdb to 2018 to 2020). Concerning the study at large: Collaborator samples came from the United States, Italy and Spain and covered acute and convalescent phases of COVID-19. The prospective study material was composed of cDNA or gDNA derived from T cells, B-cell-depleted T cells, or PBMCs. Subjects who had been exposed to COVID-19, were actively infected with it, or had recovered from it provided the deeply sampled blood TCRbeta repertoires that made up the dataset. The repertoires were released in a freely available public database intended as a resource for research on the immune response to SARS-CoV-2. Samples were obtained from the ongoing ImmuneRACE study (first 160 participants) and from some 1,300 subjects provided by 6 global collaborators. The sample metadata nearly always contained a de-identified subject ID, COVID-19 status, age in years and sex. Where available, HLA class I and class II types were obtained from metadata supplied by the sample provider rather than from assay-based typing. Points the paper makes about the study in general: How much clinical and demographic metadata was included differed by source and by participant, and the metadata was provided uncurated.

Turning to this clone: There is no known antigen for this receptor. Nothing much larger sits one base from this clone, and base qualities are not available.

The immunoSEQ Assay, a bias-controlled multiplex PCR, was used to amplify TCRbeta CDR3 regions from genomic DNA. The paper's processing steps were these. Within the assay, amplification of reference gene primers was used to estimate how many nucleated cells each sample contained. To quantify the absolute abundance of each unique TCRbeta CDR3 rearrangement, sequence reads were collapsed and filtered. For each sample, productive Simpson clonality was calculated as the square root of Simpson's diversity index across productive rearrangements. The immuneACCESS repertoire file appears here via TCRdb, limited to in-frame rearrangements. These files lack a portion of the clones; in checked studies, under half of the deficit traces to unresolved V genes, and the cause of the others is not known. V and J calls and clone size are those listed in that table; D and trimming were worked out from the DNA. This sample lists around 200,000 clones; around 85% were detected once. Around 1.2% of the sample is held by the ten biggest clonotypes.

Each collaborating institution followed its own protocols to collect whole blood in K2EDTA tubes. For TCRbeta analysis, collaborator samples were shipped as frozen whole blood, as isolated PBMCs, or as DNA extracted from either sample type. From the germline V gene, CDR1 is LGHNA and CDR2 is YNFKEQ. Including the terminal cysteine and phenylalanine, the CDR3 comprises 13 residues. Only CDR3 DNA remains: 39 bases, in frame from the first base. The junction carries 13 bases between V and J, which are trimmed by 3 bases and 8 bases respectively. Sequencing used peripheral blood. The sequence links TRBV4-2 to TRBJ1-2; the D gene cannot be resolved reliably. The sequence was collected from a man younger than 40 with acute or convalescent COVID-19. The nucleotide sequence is TGTGCCAGCAGCCAGGAAAGCAGAGGAGGCTACACCTTC. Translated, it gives CASSQESRGGYTF.